This record concerns one T cell receptor (beta chain) sequence. The data stem from a study of OX40 agonist ivuxolimab in advanced cancers. Looking at the study overall: Six ivuxolimab dose levels, 0.01 to 10 mg/kg, were given intravenously every 2 weeks. Of the participants, around 43% had some prior anti-PD-1, anti-PD-L1 or anti-CTLA-4 therapy, which was allowed.

Some clones are missing from TCRdb's copy, which holds only in-frame ones; the method was immunoSEQ multiplex PCR. This repertoire shows under 80,000 clones, approximately 82% found once; its top ten account for 4% to 6%. The CDR3 sequence is 13 residues long. Trimming shortened V by 3 bases and J by 6 bases, and 13 bases separated the two germline ends. Germline V gene sequence: CDR1 SQVTM, CDR2 ANQGSEA. This sequence joins TRBV29-1 and TRBJ2-3, with D uncertain. The material was CD4+ or CD8+ T cells sorted from blood, obtained in a trial of the OX40 agonist ivuxolimab. This TCR was recovered from an adult with an advanced solid tumor such as melanoma, head and neck, liver or kidney cancer. CDR3 bases: TGCAGCGTTGATGGACGGTCCGCCGATACGCAGTATTTT. Translating it yields CSVDGRSADTQYF.